This TCR beta chain is drawn from a study of T cell clonotyping in hematopoietic cell transplantation. Regarding this clone: Its antigen is still unknown.

Study results and caveats: At the given depth, recipient repertoires were over 95% de novo clonotypes.

This CDR3 has 15 residues. The germline V and J ends were trimmed by 1 base and 7 bases, with 16 bases remaining between them. Germline assignment: CDR1 LGHNA and CDR2 YSLEER. This table comes from immunoSEQ multiplex PCR, and its TCRdb copy is limited to in-frame clones, with some not included. The sample shows 10,000 or so clones, 86% of them seen only once. The sequence was obtained from a human patient who had an allogeneic stem cell transplant, so the T cells may come from the graft donor. The donor label of this sample is uncertain. Some clones in this sample may be carry-over from other donors' samples. The sequenced sample was PBMCs, obtained 180 days after allogeneic stem cell transplant. The chain employs TRBV4-3 and TRBJ1-2; D gene unclear. The CDR3 DNA follows: TGCGCCAGCAGCCAAGGTCTACGGGAGGACGTTGGCTACACCTTC. It translates to CASSQGLREDVGYTF.